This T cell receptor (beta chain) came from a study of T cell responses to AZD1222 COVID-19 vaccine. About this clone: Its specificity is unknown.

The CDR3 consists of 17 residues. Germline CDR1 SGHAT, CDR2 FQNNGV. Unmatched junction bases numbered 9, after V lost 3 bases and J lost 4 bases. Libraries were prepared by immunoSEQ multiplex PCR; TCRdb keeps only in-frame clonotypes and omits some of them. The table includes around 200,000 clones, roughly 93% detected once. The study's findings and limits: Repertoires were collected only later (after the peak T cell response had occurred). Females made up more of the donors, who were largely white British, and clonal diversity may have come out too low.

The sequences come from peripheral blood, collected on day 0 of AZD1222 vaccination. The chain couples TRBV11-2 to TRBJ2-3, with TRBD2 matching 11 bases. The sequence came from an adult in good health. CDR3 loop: CASSFGVAGGLADTQYF. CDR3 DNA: TGTGCCAGCAGCTTTGGGGTAGCGGGGGGGCTTGCAGATACGCAGTATTTT.